The 5 T cell receptor beta chains below all came from one sample that was sequenced in a study of T cell responses to AZD1222 COVID-19 vaccine. Here immunoSEQ multiplex PCR was the method, and the copy in TCRdb shows in-frame clones only, minus some. Among approximately 140,000 clones listed, about nine tenths were seen once. The sample consisted of peripheral blood, taken 28 days after the second AZD1222 dose. All receptors come from an adult who received the AZD1222 COVID-19 vaccine.

The genes are TRBV7-2 and TRBJ2-2, with 7 bases aligning to TRBD1. This CDR3 comprises 15 residues. CDR1 is SGHTA and CDR2 is FQGNSA in the germline V gene. J was trimmed by 1 base and V by 5 bases; bases with no gene match: 4. The chain's CDR3 is CASSPTGMNTGELFF. CDR3 nucleotide sequence: TGTGCCAGCAGCCCGACAGGGATGAACACCGGGGAGCTGTTTTTT.

The chain links TRBV2 to TRBJ1-1; D is undetermined. Trimming took off 6 bases at V and 4 bases at J, with 6 bases between the two ends. CDR1 is SNHLY, CDR2 FYNNEI, per germline. This CDR3 contains 11 residues. The DNA for the CDR3 is TGTGCCAGCAGCCAGAGCACTGAAGCTTTCTTT. Its translation: CASSQSTEAFF.

This chain connects TRBV5-4 to TRBJ1-3, with D perhaps matching TRBD1 (6 bases). Germline loops: CDR1 SGHNT, CDR2 YYREEE (reference sequence). This CDR3 has 15 amino acids. Trimming cost V 0 bases and J 4 bases, with 11 bases left between them. CDR3 region: CASSLDTGTGNTIYF. The CDR3 DNA reads TGTGCCAGCAGCTTGGACACAGGGACAGGAAACACCATATATTTT.

The rearrangement links TRBV6-6 to TRBJ1-5, with 8 positions matching TRBD1. The V gene end was trimmed by 0 bases and the J gene end by 5 bases; junction bases not matched to a gene: 0. The CDR3 runs 14 residues. CDR1 is MNHNY, CDR2 SVGAGI, per germline (reference sequence). For the CDR3, the DNA is TGTGCCAGCAGTTACTCACAGGGGGATCAGCCCCAGCATTTT. Amino acids: CASSYSQGDQPQHF.

V is TRBV5-1 and J is TRBJ1-1; D is unresolved. CDR1 is SGHRS, CDR2 YFSETQ, per germline. The V gene lost 1 base and the J gene lost 0 bases, with 7 bases spanning the gap. This CDR3 has 14 residues. CDR3 DNA: TGCGCCAGCAGCTTGCCACAGTTGAACACTGAAGCTTTCTTT. Encoded protein: CASSLPQLNTEAFF.